This T cell receptor beta chain comes out of a study of blood T cell repertoires in COVID-19. Study summary: Acute and convalescent COVID-19 samples came from the United States, Italy and Spain. In each case, the material was cDNA or gDNA derived from T cells, B-cell-depleted T cells, or PBMCs.

Assignment of participants to cohorts was predicated upon participant-reported clinical history. Recovered participants had two consecutive negative NP/OP PCR tests, healthcare professional clearance, or symptom resolution. The assay was immunoSEQ multiplex PCR, and TCRdb's table has in-frame clones only and misses some. The table shows a few hundred thousand clones, with more than 85% occurring only once. The length of the CDR3 is 14 residues. The V end was cut by 7 bases, the J end by 8 bases, with 20 bases between. The germline V gene has CDR1 MNHEY and CDR2 SVGAGI. V is TRBV6-5 and J is TRBJ1-2; D possibly corresponds to TRBD1 (5 bases). The material sequenced was PBMCs or T cells enriched from blood (not recorded which). This TCR derives from a woman in her forties or fifties who had recovered from COVID-19. In nucleotides, the CDR3 is TGTGCCAGCAACCAACCTCGAGGGACTGGAGGCTACACCTTC. This sequence encodes CASNQPRGTGGYTF.